What follows describes a single TCR beta chain. Its antigen is not known. Unrecorded immune exposure was likely among donors, who were nominally healthy when sampled. V lost 5 bases and J lost 0, with 13 bases in between. The CDR3 runs 16 residues. Germline V gene data show CDR1 as SGHTA and CDR2 as FQGTGA. Both 60 Vbeta primers and 13 Jbeta primers went into the PCR. The method was immunoSEQ multiplex PCR; TCRdb's version includes in-frame clones alone and lacks a portion of them. The sample data list 56,000 or so clones. This sample was included in a study of cytomegalovirus exposure and HLA in healthy donors. As for the study in general: Sequencing of 150 million to 200 million T cells in an earlier analysis found 90 million to 120 million unique TCR beta sequences. Regarding the study as a whole: Among CMV-associated TCR beta chains, most appeared HLA-restricted in a later analysis.

Material for sequencing was PBMCs. This chain links TRBV7-3 with TRBJ2-2, with a weak D call TRBD1 (5 bases). The sequence was obtained from a man aged 35 to 55 in good health and CMV-seropositive. CDR3 in DNA: TGTGCCAGCAGCCCTCGACAGAGACCGAACACCGGGGAGCTGTTTTTT. Translation gives CASSPRQRPNTGELFF.